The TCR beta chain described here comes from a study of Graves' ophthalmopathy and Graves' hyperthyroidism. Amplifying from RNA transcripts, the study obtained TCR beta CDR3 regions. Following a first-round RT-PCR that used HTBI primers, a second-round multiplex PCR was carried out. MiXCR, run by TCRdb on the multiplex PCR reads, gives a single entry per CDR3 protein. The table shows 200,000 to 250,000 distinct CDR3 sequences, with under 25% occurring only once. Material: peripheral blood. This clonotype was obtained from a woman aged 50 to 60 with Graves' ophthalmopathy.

In nucleotides, the CDR3 is TGCGCCAGCAGCTTGGGGACAGGGTTGACTCAGCCCCAGCATTTT. Its protein product is CASSLGTGLTQPQHF. This chain uses TRBV5-1 with TRBJ1-5; 8 nucleotides agree with TRBD1. CDR3 length: 15 residues. The germline CDR1 and CDR2 sequences are SGHRS and YFSETQ. V dropped 0 bases and J dropped 6; count of bases not matched to a gene: 5.